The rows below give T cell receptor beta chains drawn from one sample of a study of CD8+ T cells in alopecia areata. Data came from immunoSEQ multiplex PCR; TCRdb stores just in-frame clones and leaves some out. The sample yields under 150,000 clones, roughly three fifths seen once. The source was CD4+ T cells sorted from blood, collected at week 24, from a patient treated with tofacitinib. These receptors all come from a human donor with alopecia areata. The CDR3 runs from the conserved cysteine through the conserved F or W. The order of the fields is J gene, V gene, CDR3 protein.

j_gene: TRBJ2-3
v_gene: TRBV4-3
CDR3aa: CASSQERTGTDTQYF

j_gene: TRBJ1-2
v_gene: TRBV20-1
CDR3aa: CSATRDYGYTF

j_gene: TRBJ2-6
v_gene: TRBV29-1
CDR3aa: CSFYSGANVLTF

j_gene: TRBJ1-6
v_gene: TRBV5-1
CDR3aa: CASSLIWGQAPLHF

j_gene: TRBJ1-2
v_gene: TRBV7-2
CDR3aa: CASSPDRFGYTF

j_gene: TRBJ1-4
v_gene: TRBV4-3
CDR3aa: CASSQGLSEKLFF

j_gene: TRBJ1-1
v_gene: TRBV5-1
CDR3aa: CASSLDRGNTEAFF

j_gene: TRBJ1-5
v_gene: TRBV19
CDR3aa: CASSIQERAPHQPQHF

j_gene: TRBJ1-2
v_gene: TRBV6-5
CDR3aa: CASRDRGRLYGYTF

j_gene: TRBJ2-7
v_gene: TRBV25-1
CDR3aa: CASSLGGEQYF

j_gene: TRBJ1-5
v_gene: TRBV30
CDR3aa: CAWISDRGRNQPQHF

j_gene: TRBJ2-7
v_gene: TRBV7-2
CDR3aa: CASSFDGRGEQYF

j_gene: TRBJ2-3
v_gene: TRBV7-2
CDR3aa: CASSTSGLNSDTQYF

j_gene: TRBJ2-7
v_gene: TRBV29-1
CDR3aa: CSVEMGGREQYF

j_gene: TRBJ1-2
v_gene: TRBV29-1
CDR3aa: CSLPAGGHYGYTF

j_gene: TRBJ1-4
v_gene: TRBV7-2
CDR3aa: CASSLWGYSTNEKLFF

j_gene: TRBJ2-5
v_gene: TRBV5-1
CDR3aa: CASSLAGTPQETQYF

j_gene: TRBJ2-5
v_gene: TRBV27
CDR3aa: CASSLASGGAGETQYF

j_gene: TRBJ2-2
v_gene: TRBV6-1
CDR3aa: CASNGQGETGELFF

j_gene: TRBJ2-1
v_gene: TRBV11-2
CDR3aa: CASSPVGLAGLHSYNEQFF

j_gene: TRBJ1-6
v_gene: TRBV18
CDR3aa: CASSPNRWNSPLHF

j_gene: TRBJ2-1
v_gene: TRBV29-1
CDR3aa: CSGEQGKGGNEQFF

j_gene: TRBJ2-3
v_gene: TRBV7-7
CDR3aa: CASSSGDSDTQYF

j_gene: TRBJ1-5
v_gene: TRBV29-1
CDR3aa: CSVEVGGNGQPQHF

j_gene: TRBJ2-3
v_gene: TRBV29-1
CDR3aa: CSVAYTDTQYF

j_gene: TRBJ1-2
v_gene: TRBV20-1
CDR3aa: CSARNDYGYTF

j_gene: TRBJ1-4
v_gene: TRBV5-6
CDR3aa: CASSLRPGEKLFF

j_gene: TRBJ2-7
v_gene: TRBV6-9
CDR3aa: CASTLRGCPAYEQYF

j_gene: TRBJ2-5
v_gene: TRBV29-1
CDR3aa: CSARQGGTETQYF

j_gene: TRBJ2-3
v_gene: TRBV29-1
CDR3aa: CSVRGTITDTQYF

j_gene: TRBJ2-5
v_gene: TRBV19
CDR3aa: CASSMGQGTVKTQYF